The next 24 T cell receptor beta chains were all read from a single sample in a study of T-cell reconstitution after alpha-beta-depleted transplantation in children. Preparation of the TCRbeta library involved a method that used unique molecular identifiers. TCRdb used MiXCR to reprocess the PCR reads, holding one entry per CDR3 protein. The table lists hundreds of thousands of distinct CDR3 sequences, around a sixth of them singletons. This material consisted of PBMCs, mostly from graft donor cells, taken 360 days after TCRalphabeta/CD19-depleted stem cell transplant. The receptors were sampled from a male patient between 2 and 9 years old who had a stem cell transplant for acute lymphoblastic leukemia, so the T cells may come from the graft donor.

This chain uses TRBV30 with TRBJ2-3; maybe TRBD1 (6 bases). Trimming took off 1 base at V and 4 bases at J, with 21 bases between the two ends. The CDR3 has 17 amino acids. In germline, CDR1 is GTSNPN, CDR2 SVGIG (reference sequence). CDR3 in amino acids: CAWSARPLQGSPDTQYF. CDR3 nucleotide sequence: TGTGCCTGGAGTGCACGCCCCTTACAGGGTAGCCCAGATACGCAGTATTTT. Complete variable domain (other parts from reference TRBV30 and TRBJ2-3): SQTIHQWPATLVQPVGSPLSLECTVEGTSNPNLYWYRQAAGRGLQLLFYSVGIGQISSEVPQNLSASRPQDRQFILSSKKLLLSDSGFYLCAWSARPLQGSPDTQYFGPGTRLTVL.

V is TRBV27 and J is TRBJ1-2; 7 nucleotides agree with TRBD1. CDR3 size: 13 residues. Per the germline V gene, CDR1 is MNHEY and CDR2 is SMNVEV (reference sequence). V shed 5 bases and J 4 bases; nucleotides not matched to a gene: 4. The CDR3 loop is CASSPGTVYGYTF. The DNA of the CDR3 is TGTGCCAGCAGTCCGGGGACAGTCTATGGCTACACCTTC.

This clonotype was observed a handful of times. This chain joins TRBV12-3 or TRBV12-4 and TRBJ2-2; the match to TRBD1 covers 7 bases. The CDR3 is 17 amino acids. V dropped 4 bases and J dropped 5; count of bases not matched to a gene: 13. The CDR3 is CASSSGQAQGITGELFF. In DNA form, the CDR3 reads TGTGCCAGCAGTTCAGGACAGGCCCAGGGGATAACCGGGGAGCTGTTTTTT.

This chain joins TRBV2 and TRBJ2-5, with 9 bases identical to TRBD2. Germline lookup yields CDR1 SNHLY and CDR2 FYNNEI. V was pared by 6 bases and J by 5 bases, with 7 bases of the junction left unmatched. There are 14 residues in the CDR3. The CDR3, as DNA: TGTGCCAGCAGCGACGCGGGGGGGCGGGAGACCCAGTACTTC. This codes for CASSDAGGRETQYF.

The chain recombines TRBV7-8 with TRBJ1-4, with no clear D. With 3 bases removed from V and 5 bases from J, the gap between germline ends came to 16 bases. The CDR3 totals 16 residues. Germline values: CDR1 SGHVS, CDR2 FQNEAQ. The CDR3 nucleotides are TGTGCCAGCAGCTTGGGCGCGGCGCCGGAGAATGAAAAACTGTTTTTT. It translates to CASSLGAAPENEKLFF.

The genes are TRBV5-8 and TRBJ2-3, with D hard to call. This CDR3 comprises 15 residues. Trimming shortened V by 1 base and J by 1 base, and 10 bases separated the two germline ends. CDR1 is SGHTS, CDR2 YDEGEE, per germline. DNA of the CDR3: TGTGCCAGCAGCTTGCCGGGTGAGGGCACAGATACGCAGTATTTT. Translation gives CASSLPGEGTDTQYF.

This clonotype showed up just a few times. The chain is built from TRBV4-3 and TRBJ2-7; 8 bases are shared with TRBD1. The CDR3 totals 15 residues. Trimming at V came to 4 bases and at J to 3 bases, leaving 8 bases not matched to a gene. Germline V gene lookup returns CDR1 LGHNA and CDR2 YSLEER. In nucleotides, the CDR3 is TGCGCCAGCAGCCGATCCCGGGACAGGCGCTACGAGCAGTACTTC. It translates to CASSRSRDRRYEQYF.

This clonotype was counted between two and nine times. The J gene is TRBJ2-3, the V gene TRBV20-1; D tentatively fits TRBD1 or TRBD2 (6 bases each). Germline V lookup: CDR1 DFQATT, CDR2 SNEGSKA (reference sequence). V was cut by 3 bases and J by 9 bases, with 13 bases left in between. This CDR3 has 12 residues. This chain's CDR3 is CSASAGAGTQYF. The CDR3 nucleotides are TGCAGTGCTAGTGCAGGGGCGGGGACGCAGTATTTT.

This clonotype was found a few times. This CDR3 is CASSPRSLLAQETQYF. Here the CDR3 DNA reads TGTGCCAGCAGCCCCCGCTCATTACTAGCGCAAGAGACCCAGTACTTC. The rearrangement uses TRBV7-2 and TRBJ2-5; 7 bases are shared with TRBD2. With 5 bases clipped from V and 2 bases from J, the junction kept 11 bases outside the gene matches. The CDR3 totals 16 residues. Germline assignment: CDR1 SGHTA and CDR2 FQGNSA.

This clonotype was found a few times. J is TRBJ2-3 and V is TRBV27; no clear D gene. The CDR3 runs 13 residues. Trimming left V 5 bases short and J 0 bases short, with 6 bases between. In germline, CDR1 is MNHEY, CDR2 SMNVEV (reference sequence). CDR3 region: CASSQRSTDTQYF. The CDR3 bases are TGTGCCAGCAGTCAAAGAAGCACAGATACGCAGTATTTT.

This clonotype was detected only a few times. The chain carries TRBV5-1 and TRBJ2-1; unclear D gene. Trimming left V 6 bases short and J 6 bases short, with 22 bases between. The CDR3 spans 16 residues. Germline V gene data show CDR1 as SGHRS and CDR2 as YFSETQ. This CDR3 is CASTLTRSTWTNEQFF. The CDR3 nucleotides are TGCGCCAGCACGCTTACCCGGTCGACCTGGACCAATGAGCAGTTCTTC.

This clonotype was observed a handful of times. The CDR3 nucleotides read TGTGCCAGCAGTTTGGGGCTGACTGAAGCTTTCTTT. Residues: CASSLGLTEAFF. This chain links TRBV12-3 or TRBV12-4 with TRBJ1-1, with a weak D call TRBD1 (5 bases). The CDR3 length is 12 residues. The germline V and J ends were trimmed by 3 bases and 5 bases, with 7 bases remaining between them.

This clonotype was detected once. The CDR3 coding sequence is TGTGCCAGCAGCCGGGAATCCGATGGCTACACCTTC. Its translation is CASSRESDGYTF. The chain combines TRBV11-2 with TRBJ1-2; D is unclear. The CDR3 consists of 12 residues. Trimming took 5 bases from V and 6 from J, leaving 10 bases between them. The germline V gene has CDR1 SGHAT and CDR2 FQNNGV.

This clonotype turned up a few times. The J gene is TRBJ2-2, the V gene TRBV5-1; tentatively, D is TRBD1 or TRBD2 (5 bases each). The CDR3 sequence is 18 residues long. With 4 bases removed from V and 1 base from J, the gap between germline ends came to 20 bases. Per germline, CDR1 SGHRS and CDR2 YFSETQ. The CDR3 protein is CASSSGHVRVLNTGELFF. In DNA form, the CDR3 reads TGCGCCAGCAGCAGCGGACACGTGAGAGTTCTGAACACCGGGGAGCTGTTTTTT.

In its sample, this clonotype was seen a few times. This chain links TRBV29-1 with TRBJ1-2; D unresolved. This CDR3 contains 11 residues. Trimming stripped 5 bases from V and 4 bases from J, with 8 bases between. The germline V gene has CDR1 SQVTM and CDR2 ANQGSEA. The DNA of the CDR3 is TGCAGCGTTACCTCCCGCTATGGCTACACCTTC. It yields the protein CSVTSRYGYTF.

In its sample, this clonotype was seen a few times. The CDR3 DNA reads TGTGCCAGCAGTGGGTCAGGGAGTGTCACCGGGGAGCTGTTTTTT. It is translated as CASSGSGSVTGELFF. V and J are TRBV2 and TRBJ2-2; tentatively, D is TRBD1 or TRBD2 (5 bases each). The V end lost 4 bases, the J end lost 4 bases, and 13 bases lay between the germline ends. CDR3 size: 15 residues. CDR1 is SNHLY, CDR2 FYNNEI, per germline.

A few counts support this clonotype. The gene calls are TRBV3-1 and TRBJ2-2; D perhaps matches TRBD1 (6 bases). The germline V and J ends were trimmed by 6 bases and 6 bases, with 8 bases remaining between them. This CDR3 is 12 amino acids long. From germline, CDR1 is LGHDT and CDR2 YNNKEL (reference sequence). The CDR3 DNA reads TGTGCCAGCAGGTACAGGGCCGGGGAGCTGTTTTTT. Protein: CASRYRAGELFF.

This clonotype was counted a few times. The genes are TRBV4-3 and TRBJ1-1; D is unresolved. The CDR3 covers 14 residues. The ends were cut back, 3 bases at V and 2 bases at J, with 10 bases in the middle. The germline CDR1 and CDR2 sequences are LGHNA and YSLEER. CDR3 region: CASSHGPSNTEAFF. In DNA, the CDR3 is TGCGCCAGCAGCCATGGACCCTCCAACACTGAAGCTTTCTTT.

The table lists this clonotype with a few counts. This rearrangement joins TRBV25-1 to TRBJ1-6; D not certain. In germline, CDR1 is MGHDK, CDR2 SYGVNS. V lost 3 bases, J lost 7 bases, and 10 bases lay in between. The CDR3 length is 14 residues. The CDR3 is CASSEERINSPLHF. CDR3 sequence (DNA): TGTGCCAGCAGTGAGGAAAGGATAAATTCACCCCTCCACTTT.

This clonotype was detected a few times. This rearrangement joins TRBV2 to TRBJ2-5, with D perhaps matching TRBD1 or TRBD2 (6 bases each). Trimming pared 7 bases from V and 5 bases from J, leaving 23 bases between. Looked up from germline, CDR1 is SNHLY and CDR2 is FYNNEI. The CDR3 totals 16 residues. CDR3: CASTKNSGALGETQYF. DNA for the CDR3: TGTGCCAGCACCAAAAATTCGGGGGCTCTGGGTGAGACCCAGTACTTC.

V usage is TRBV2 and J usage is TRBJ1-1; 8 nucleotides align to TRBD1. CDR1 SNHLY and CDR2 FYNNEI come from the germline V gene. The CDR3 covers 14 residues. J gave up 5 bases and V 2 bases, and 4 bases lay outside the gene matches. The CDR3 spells CASSEQGARTEAFF. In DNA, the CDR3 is TGTGCCAGCAGTGAACAGGGGGCGAGGACTGAAGCTTTCTTT.

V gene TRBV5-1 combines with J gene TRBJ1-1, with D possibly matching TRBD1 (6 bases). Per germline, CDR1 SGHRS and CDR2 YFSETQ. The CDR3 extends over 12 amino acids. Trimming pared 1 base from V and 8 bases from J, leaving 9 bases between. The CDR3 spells CASSLQGLEAFF. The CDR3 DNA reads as TGCGCCAGCAGCTTGCAGGGGCTGGAAGCTTTCTTT.

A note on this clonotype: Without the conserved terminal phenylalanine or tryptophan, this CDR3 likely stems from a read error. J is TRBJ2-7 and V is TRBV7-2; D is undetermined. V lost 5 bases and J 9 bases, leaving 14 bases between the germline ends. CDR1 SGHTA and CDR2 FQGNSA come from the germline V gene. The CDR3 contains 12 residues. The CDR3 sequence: CASSPTSLGQYC. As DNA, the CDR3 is TGTGCCAGCAGCCCTACCTCTTTGGGGCAGTACTGC.

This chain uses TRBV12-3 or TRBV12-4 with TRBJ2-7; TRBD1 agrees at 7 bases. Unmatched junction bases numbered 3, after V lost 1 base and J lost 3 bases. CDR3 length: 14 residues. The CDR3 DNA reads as TGTGCCAGCAGTTTAGGGGGACAGATCTACGAGCAGTACTTC. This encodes CASSLGGQIYEQYF.